This entry lists 21 T cell receptor beta chains sequenced from one sample in a study of OX40 agonist ivuxolimab in advanced cancers. The assay was immunoSEQ multiplex PCR, and TCRdb's table has in-frame clones only and misses some. The data hold 55,000 to 80,000 clones, with around 80% observed a single time. The material was CD4+ or CD8+ T cells sorted from blood, obtained in a trial of the OX40 agonist ivuxolimab. All receptors derive from an adult with an advanced solid tumor such as melanoma, head and neck, liver or kidney cancer.

In its sample, this clone was seen a few times. The chain has TRBV30 and TRBJ1-2, with 7 bases matching TRBD1. This CDR3 contains 14 residues. Germline CDR1 and CDR2: GTSNPN and SVGIG (reference sequence). V dropped 2 bases and J dropped 5; count of bases not matched to a gene: 8. CDR3: CAWSTSGTEYGYTF. The CDR3 nucleotides read TGTGCCTGGAGTACATCCGGGACAGAGTATGGCTACACCTTC.

The chain links TRBV19 to TRBJ1-2; 7 bases are a match to TRBD1. The V gene end was trimmed by 5 bases and the J gene end by 2 bases; junction bases not matched to a gene: 2. Germline V CDR1 and CDR2: LNHDA, SQIVND (reference sequence). The CDR3 extends over 13 amino acids. The CDR3 sequence: CASSRDRNYGYTF. For the CDR3, the DNA is TGTGCCAGTAGTCGGGACAGAAACTATGGCTACACCTTC.

J is TRBJ1-2 and V is TRBV27; D is ambiguous. This CDR3 comprises 14 residues. Germline CDR1 is MNHEY and CDR2 is SMNVEV (reference sequence). V lost 6 bases to trimming and J lost 4 bases, with 15 bases between them. The CDR3 here is CASRGSATFYGYTF. The CDR3, as DNA: TGTGCCAGCAGGGGGTCCGCAACCTTCTATGGCTACACCTTC.

This clone came up once. V and J are TRBV7-6 and TRBJ1-3; D not certain. V was clipped by 6 bases and J by 0 bases, with 15 bases between them. CDR3 size: 16 residues. The germline V gene encodes CDR1 SGHVS and CDR2 FNYEAQ. Here the CDR3 reads CASSPLPTGSGNTIYF. The CDR3 DNA is TGTGCCAGCAGTCCACTCCCCACGGGCTCTGGAAACACCATATATTTT.

This clone was found a few times. V is TRBV5-4 and J is TRBJ1-6; perhaps TRBD1 as D (6 bases). This CDR3 comprises 14 residues. V dropped 4 bases and J dropped 11 bases, with 16 bases sitting between them. Germline CDR1 SGHNT, CDR2 YYREEE (reference sequence). For the CDR3, the DNA is TGTGCCAGCAGCCCAGGGGAGGGAGGGACACCCCTCCACTTT. This sequence encodes CASSPGEGGTPLHF.

This sequence joins TRBV11-2 and TRBJ1-2; 7 bases fit TRBD1. The germline gives CDR1 SGHAT, CDR2 FQNNGV. J was trimmed by 8 bases and V by 3 bases; bases with no gene match: 12. The CDR3 loop spans 15 amino acids. CDR3: CASSLAGTVSGGYTF. The CDR3 nucleotides read TGTGCCAGCAGCTTGGCCGGGACAGTTTCTGGCGGCTACACCTTC.

V is TRBV10-3 and J is TRBJ2-7, with D unresolved. Germline-derived CDR1 and CDR2 are ENHRY and SYGVKD. The ends were cut back, 4 bases at V and 2 bases at J, with 12 bases in the middle. The CDR3 is 14 residues long. The CDR3 loop reads CAISATTDTYEQYF. In DNA, the CDR3 is TGTGCCATCAGTGCTACCACAGACACCTACGAGCAGTACTTC.

The V call is TRBV4-2, the J call TRBJ2-2, with TRBD2 matching over 9 bases. The V segment lost 0 bases and the J segment 3 bases; nucleotides outside the gene matches: 5. Germline lookup yields CDR1 LGHNA and CDR2 YNFKEQ. This CDR3 comprises 17 residues. CDR3 in amino acids: CASSQEEVAGDTGELFF. The CDR3 DNA follows: TGTGCCAGCAGCCAAGAGGAAGTAGCGGGGGACACCGGGGAGCTGTTTTTT.

The chain is built from TRBV5-1 and TRBJ2-7, with 7 bases matching TRBD2. The ends lost 4 bases at V and 7 bases at J; junction bases unmatched: 17. The germline CDR1 and CDR2 sequences are SGHRS and YFSETQ. This CDR3 comprises 16 residues. The CDR3 nucleotides are TGCGCCAGCAGCCACTACCAGGGTGGGGGGGTCGGAGAGCAGTACTTC. This translates into CASSHYQGGGVGEQYF. Filled out from reference TRBV5-1 and TRBJ2-7, the complete variable domain reads KAGVTQTPRYLIKTRGQQVTLSCSPISGHRSVSWYQQTPGQGLQFLFEYFSETQRNKGNFPGRFSGRQFSNSRSEMNVSTLELGDSALYLCASSHYQGGGVGEQYFGPGTRLTVT.

V gene TRBV7-2 combines with J gene TRBJ1-2; no clear D gene. Germline V gene sequence: CDR1 SGHTA, CDR2 FQGNSA. The V end was cut by 1 base, the J end by 10 bases, with 7 bases between. This CDR3 contains 11 residues. The chain's CDR3 is CASSLGGYYTF. CDR3 coding DNA: TGTGCCAGCAGCTTAGGCGGGTACTACACCTTC.

The V call is TRBV5-3, the J call TRBJ1-1; no firm D call. TRBV5-3 is an ORF for which the function is uncertain. This CDR3 has 15 amino acids. Trimming left V 2 bases short and J 1 base short, with 12 bases between. The CDR3 loop reads CARSFPAGRNTEAFF. Written as DNA, the CDR3 is TGTGCCAGAAGCTTTCCGGCAGGACGGAACACTGAAGCTTTCTTT.

The chain joins TRBV27 to TRBJ2-1, with TRBD2 matching over 9 bases. J lost 6 bases, V lost 3 bases, and 6 bases had no gene match. Germline lookup yields CDR1 MNHEY and CDR2 SMNVEV (reference sequence). The CDR3 consists of 15 residues. CDR3 nucleotides: TGTGCCAGCAGTTTCCCGGGACTAGCCGGCAATGAGCAGTTCTTC. Its translation: CASSFPGLAGNEQFF.

This rearrangement joins TRBV7-9 to TRBJ2-3; the match to TRBD2 covers 10 bases. V lost 5 bases to trimming and J lost 4 bases; unmatched junction nucleotides: 6. CDR1 SEHNR and CDR2 FQNEAQ come from the germline V gene (reference sequence). The CDR3 has 15 residues. CDR3 region: CASSPSGGLADTQYF. CDR3 in DNA: TGTGCCAGCAGCCCTAGCGGGGGTCTCGCAGATACGCAGTATTTT. The whole variable domain, filled in from reference TRBV7-9 and TRBJ2-3, reads DTGVSQNPRHKITKRGQNVTFRCDPISEHNRLYWYRQTLGQGPEFLTYFQNEAQLEKSRLLSDRFSAERPKGSFSTLEIQRTEQGDSAMYLCASSPSGGLADTQYFGPGTRLTVL.

This clone counts as medium-sized (0.01 to 0.1%). CDR3 sequence: CASSRGQTTEQYF. As DNA, the CDR3 is TGCGCCAGCAGCCGAGGACAGACGACTGAGCAGTACTTC. The J gene is TRBJ2-7, the V gene TRBV4-1, with D perhaps matching TRBD1 (6 bases). The CDR3 spans 13 residues. Germline V CDR1 and CDR2: MGHRA, YSYEKL. Between the trimmed V and J ends, which lost 4 bases and 7 bases, there was a span of 14 bases.

This chain joins TRBV7-9 and TRBJ2-1; 10 nucleotides line up with TRBD2. The V and J ends lost 5 bases and 7 bases, in that order; junction bases with no gene match: 8. The V gene's germline CDR1 is SEHNR and CDR2 FQNEAQ (reference sequence). This CDR3 spans 15 amino acids. CDR3 DNA sequence: TGTGCCAGCAGCATTAGCGGGGGGCGTAGAAATGAGCAGTTCTTC. Translation gives CASSISGGRRNEQFF.

The chain is built from TRBV15 and TRBJ2-5, with D maybe TRBD1 (7 bases). V was cut by 1 base and J by 7 bases, with 16 bases left in between. The CDR3 is 15 amino acids. CDR1 is LNHNV and CDR2 is YYDKDF in the germline V gene (reference sequence). The chain's CDR3 is CATSRAGGGLGTQYF. CDR3 DNA sequence: TGTGCCACCAGCAGAGCTGGAGGGGGCTTGGGGACCCAGTACTTC.

There are a few counts of this clone. The chain joins TRBV2 to TRBJ2-2, with TRBD1 matching over 9 bases. Germline V gene sequence: CDR1 SNHLY, CDR2 FYNNEI. CDR3 length: 14 amino acids. Unmatched junction bases numbered 3, after V lost 4 bases and J lost 6 bases. CDR3 loop: CASSVGTGPGELFF. In nucleotides, the CDR3 is TGTGCCAGCAGTGTCGGGACAGGGCCCGGGGAGCTGTTTTTT.

The V and J genes are TRBV10-3 and TRBJ2-7; perhaps TRBD1 as D (6 bases). The CDR3 spans 16 residues. The V and J ends lost 3 bases and 4 bases respectively, with 19 bases between them. CDR1 is ENHRY, CDR2 SYGVKD, per germline. The CDR3 sequence is CAISDNRDRTSYEQYF. The CDR3 DNA reads as TGTGCCATCAGTGATAACCGAGACAGGACCTCATACGAGCAGTACTTC.

The rearrangement joins TRBV5-5 to TRBJ2-2; D is uncertain. The CDR3 covers 12 residues. The V end lost 5 bases, the J end lost 0 bases, and 2 bases lay between the germline ends. The germline V gene encodes CDR1 SGHKS and CDR2 YYEKEE (reference sequence). CDR3 in DNA: TGTGCCAGCAGTACGAACACCGGGGAGCTGTTTTTT. Translation gives CASSTNTGELFF.

This clone occurred a few times. J is TRBJ2-3 and V is TRBV4-1; D may be TRBD1 or TRBD2 (6 bases each). CDR1 MGHRA and CDR2 YSYEKL come from the germline V gene. CDR3 length: 14 residues. Trimming pared 6 bases from V and 3 bases from J, leaving 13 bases between. CDR3 loop: CASRDQGRTDTQYF. For the CDR3, the DNA is TGCGCCAGCAGGGATCAGGGGAGGACAGATACGCAGTATTTT.

J is TRBJ2-7 and V is TRBV18, with TRBD2 identical over 13 bases. This CDR3 has 17 residues. Looked up from germline, CDR1 is KGHSH and CDR2 is LQKENI. V was pared by 3 bases and J by 0 bases, with 5 bases of the junction left unmatched. The CDR3 DNA follows: TGTGCCAGCTCACCCGGGACTAGCGGGACTTACTCCTACGAGCAGTACTTC. This translates into CASSPGTSGTYSYEQYF.